This passage covers 15 T cell receptor beta chains from one sample sequenced in a study of T cells in Graves' hyperthyroidism and ophthalmopathy. Amplification of TCR beta CDR3 regions used RNA as the template. RT-PCR in the first round (using the HTBI primer set) targeted the TCR CDR3. TCRdb redid the calling of the multiplex PCR reads with MiXCR, one entry per CDR3 protein. The repertoire holds 500,000 to 600,000 distinct CDR3 sequences, with 20% as singletons. Sequencing was done on a sample of blood. The receptor set was obtained from a man aged 35 to 55 with Graves' ophthalmopathy.

This clonotype showed up many times. The chain has TRBV12-3 or TRBV12-4 and TRBJ2-7, with TRBD1 identical over 7 bases. J was trimmed by 2 bases and V by 9 bases; bases with no gene match: 13. The CDR3 consists of 15 residues. In DNA, the CDR3 is TGTGCCAGTCGCCCGGGGACGACAGGGACCTACGAGCAGTACTTC. Translating it yields CASRPGTTGTYEQYF.

This clonotype was counted between two and nine times. The chain has TRBV12-3 or TRBV12-4 and TRBJ1-2, with D perhaps matching TRBD1 (5 bases). V lost 4 bases and J lost 8, with 20 bases in between. The CDR3 spans 15 residues. CDR3 residues: CASSWAGPVGDGYTF. The CDR3 DNA reads as TGTGCCAGCAGTTGGGCCGGACCGGTGGGGGACGGCTACACCTTC.

This clonotype showed up many times. At one boundary the junction diverges from the germline segment, which might be a read error. V gene TRBV5-1 combines with J gene TRBJ1-1; D is ambiguous. The CDR3 is 13 amino acids. Per the germline V gene, CDR1 is SGHRS and CDR2 is YFSETQ. CDR3: CASSFGLNTEAFF. Written as DNA, the CDR3 is TGTGCCAGCAGCTTCGGATTGAACACTGAAGCTTTCTTT.

This clonotype was observed many times. This sequence joins TRBV20-1 and TRBJ2-3, with D unresolved. CDR1 is DFQATT, CDR2 SNEGSKA, per germline (reference sequence). The CDR3 has 11 residues. The V gene lost 3 bases and the J gene lost 5 bases, with 6 bases spanning the gap. The CDR3 region has the DNA TGCAGTGCTAGTATGATAGATACGCAGTATTTT. Protein: CSASMIDTQYF.

This clonotype was detected many times. The V gene is TRBV5-1, the J gene TRBJ2-3, with a possible D match to TRBD1 (6 bases). The CDR3 extends over 16 amino acids. Germline CDR1 SGHRS, CDR2 YFSETQ. Trimming stripped 0 bases from V and 1 base from J, with 12 bases between. The CDR3 loop reads CASSLASGVGTDTQYF. DNA for the CDR3: TGCGCCAGCAGCTTGGCCTCAGGGGTGGGCACAGATACGCAGTATTTT.

The chain joins TRBV28 to TRBJ2-7; no firm D call. This CDR3 is built from 14 residues. V was pared by 5 bases and J by 7 bases, with 18 bases between. Germline values: CDR1 MDHEN, CDR2 SYDVKM. This chain's CDR3 is CASSGWSLVYEQYF. CDR3 nucleotide sequence: TGTGCCAGCAGTGGGTGGTCCCTTGTTTATGAGCAGTACTTC.

This clonotype was seen only a few times. The chain is built from TRBV28 and TRBJ1-5, with no clear D. This CDR3 is 12 amino acids long. Germline assignment: CDR1 MDHEN and CDR2 SYDVKM. Trimming took 6 bases from V and 9 from J, leaving 12 bases between them. The CDR3 loop is CASRVAGRPQHF. The CDR3, as DNA: TGTGCCAGCAGGGTGGCGGGTCGGCCCCAGCATTTT. Combining the CDR3 with reference TRBV28 and TRBJ1-5 gives the whole variable domain DVKVTQSSRYLVKRTGEKVFLECVQDMDHENMFWYRQDPGLGLRLIYFSYDVKMKEKGDIPEGYSVSREKKERFSLILESASTNQTSMYLCASRVAGRPQHFGDGTRLSIL.

This clonotype was observed a few times. The CDR3 here is CATSRRTGEAFF. CDR3 coding DNA: TGTGCCACCAGCAGGAGGACAGGGGAAGCTTTCTTT. The chain recombines TRBV15 with TRBJ1-1, with 8 bases matching TRBD1. Germline CDR1 and CDR2: LNHNV and YYDKDF (reference sequence). The length of the CDR3 is 12 residues. After removal of 3 bases from V and 8 bases from J, the junction contained 2 bases not matched to a gene. Full variable domain (missing parts from reference TRBV15 and TRBJ1-1): DAMVIQNPRYQVTQFGKPVTLSCSQTLNHNVMYWYQQKSSQAPKLLFHYYDKDFNNEADTPDNFQSRRPNTSFCFLDIRSPGLGDTAMYLCATSRRTGEAFFGQGTRLTVV.

The rearrangement joins TRBV27 to TRBJ2-7; D perhaps matches TRBD2 (6 bases). The CDR3 consists of 15 residues. The germline gives CDR1 MNHEY, CDR2 SMNVEV (reference sequence). The V end lost 2 bases, the J end lost 0 bases, and 11 bases lay between the germline ends. CDR3 nucleotides: TGTGCCAGCAGTTTAATGGGGGGTAGCTCCTACGAGCAGTACTTC. Its protein is CASSLMGGSSYEQYF.

This clonotype was picked up many times. This chain joins TRBV2 and TRBJ2-7, with 10 bases fitting TRBD1. Germline V CDR1 and CDR2: SNHLY, FYNNEI. Trimming cost V 3 bases and J 3 bases; bases outside gene matches: 2. The CDR3 is 14 amino acids. The CDR3 DNA reads TGTGCCAGCAGTGACGGGACAGGGGTCTACGAGCAGTACTTC. Translating gives CASSDGTGVYEQYF.

In its sample, this clonotype was seen many times. V usage is TRBV20-1 and J usage is TRBJ2-6; TRBD1 is a possible D gene (6 bases). Per germline, CDR1 DFQATT and CDR2 SNEGSKA (reference sequence). V was pared by 6 bases and J by 4 bases, with 19 bases between. CDR3 length: 16 amino acids. The CDR3 bases are TGCAGTGCGGGCCAGGGGTTGGTACTCGGGGCCAACGTCCTGACTTTC. Its translation is CSAGQGLVLGANVLTF.

The chain combines TRBV20-1 with TRBJ2-5; perhaps D is TRBD1 or TRBD2 (5 bases each). Germline-derived CDR1 and CDR2 are DFQATT and SNEGSKA (reference sequence). The V end lost 6 bases, the J end lost 1 base, and 18 bases lay between the germline ends. CDR3 length: 15 residues. The CDR3 region has the DNA TGCAGTGCCAGCCCCCACCGAGGGGTCCAAGAGACCCAGTACTTC. It specifies CSASPHRGVQETQYF.

The chain employs TRBV19 and TRBJ2-1; D is uncertain. The CDR3 contains 10 residues. V was shortened by 9 bases and J by 9 bases, with 9 bases between the two germline ends. Germline V lookup: CDR1 LNHDA, CDR2 SQIVND (reference sequence). CDR3 sequence: CASQLAEQFF. In nucleotides, the CDR3 is TGTGCCAGCCAACTTGCTGAGCAGTTCTTC.

This clonotype was detected only a few times. This chain connects TRBV30 to TRBJ2-7, with D perhaps TRBD2 (6 bases). The CDR3 is 13 residues long. The germline CDR1 and CDR2 sequences are GTSNPN and SVGIG (reference sequence). The V end lost 1 base, the J end lost 2 bases, and 9 bases lay between the germline ends. DNA for the CDR3: TGTGCCTGGAGTGCCGGGACTCCCTACGAGCAGTACTTC. It specifies CAWSAGTPYEQYF.

The genes are TRBV7-3 and TRBJ2-3; D is unclear. CDR3 size: 16 residues. Trimming shortened V by 1 base and J by 2 bases, and 13 bases separated the two germline ends. In germline, CDR1 is SGHTA, CDR2 FQGTGA. The CDR3 DNA is TGTGCCAGCAGCTTAATTGTTTTACCAACCACAGATACGCAGTATTTT. Its translation is CASSLIVLPTTDTQYF.